Reported below is one TCR beta chain. Measured with immunoSEQ multiplex PCR; TCRdb has only the in-frame clones, and not every one. The table shows around 250,000 clones, with roughly nine tenths occurring only once. This entry belongs to a study of blood T cell repertoires in COVID-19. The germline CDR1 and CDR2 sequences are SGHKS and YYEKEE (reference sequence). The CDR3 runs 16 residues. V lost 0 bases and J 5 bases, leaving 15 bases between the germline ends. The specimen was peripheral blood. The receptor comes from a man aged 55 to 70 with acute or convalescent COVID-19. The chain is built from TRBV5-5 and TRBJ2-1; D may be TRBD2 (6 bases). The CDR3 protein is CASSLAGGVFDNEQFF. DNA of the CDR3: TGTGCCAGCAGCTTGGCCGGAGGGGTGTTCGACAATGAGCAGTTCTTC.